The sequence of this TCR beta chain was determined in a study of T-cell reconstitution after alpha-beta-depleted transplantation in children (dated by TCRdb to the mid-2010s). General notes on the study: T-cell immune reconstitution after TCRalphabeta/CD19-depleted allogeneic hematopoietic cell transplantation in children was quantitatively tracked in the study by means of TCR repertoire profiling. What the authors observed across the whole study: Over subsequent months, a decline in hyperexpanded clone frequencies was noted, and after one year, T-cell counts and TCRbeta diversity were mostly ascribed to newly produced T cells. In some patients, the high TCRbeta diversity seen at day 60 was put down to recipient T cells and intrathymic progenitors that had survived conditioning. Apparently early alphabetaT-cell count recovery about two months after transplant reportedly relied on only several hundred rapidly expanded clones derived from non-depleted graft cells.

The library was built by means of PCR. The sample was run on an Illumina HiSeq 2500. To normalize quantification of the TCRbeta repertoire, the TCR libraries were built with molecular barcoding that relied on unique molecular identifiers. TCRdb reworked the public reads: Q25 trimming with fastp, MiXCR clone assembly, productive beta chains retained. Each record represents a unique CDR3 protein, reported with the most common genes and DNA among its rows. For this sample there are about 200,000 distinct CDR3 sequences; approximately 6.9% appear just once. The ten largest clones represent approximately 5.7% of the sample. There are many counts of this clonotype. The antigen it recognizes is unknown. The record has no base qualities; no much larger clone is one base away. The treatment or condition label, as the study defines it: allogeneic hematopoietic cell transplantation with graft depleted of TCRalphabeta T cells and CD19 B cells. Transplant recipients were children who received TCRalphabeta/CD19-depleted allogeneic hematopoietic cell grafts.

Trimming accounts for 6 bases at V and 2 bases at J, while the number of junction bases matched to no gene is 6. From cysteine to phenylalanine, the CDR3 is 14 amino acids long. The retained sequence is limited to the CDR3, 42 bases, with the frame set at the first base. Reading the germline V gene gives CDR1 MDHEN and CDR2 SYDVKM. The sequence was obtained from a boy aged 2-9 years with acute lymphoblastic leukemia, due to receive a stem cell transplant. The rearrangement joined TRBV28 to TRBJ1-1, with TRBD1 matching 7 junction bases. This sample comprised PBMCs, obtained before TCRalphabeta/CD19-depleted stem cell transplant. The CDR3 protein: CASRRQGGNTEAFF. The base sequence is TGTGCCAGCAGACGACAGGGCGGAAACACTGAAGCTTTCTTT.